This T cell receptor beta chain was captured by sequencing in a study of blood T cell repertoires in COVID-19. Across the study: COVID-19 samples from acute and convalescent phases originated in the United States, Italy and Spain.

Clones were read by immunoSEQ multiplex PCR, and TCRdb kept only the in-frame ones, dropping some. The table has some 310,000 clones, around 89% seen once. The germline gives CDR1 SGHNT, CDR2 YENEEA. The CDR3 contains 16 residues. Trimming cost V 5 bases and J 5 bases; bases outside gene matches: 6. J is TRBJ2-3 and V is TRBV11-3; 14 positions match TRBD2. This TCR was sampled from a woman between 35 and 50 years old with COVID-19, enrolled during active disease. Sequenced material: peripheral blood. The CDR3 DNA is TGTGCCAGCAGCCTCGGGACTAGCGGGAGTTTAGATACGCAGTATTTT. Residues: CASSLGTSGSLDTQYF.